This passage covers 19 T cell receptor beta chains from one sample sequenced in a study of blood T cell repertoires in COVID-19. Sequencing was performed with immunoSEQ multiplex PCR; in TCRdb, only in-frame clones are kept and a portion is missing. The data show 200,000 or so clones, approximately 91% seen once. Sequenced: peripheral blood. Receptors originate from a man between 50 and 59 years old with COVID-19, enrolled during active disease.

The chain uses TRBV2 and TRBJ1-2; D may be TRBD1 (6 bases). The CDR3 has 16 residues. The germline V and J ends were trimmed by 3 bases and 3 bases, with 17 bases remaining between them. CDR1 is SNHLY, CDR2 FYNNEI, per germline. This chain's CDR3 is CASSENKAGAHYGYTF. The CDR3, as DNA: TGTGCCAGCAGTGAGAATAAGGCAGGGGCTCACTATGGCTACACCTTC.

CDR3 protein: CASSYGRGQINTEAFF. The CDR3 DNA reads as TGTGCCAGCAGTTATGGCAGGGGACAGATAAACACTGAAGCTTTCTTT. The chain carries TRBV27 and TRBJ1-1; TRBD1 aligns across 7 bases. V was pared by 4 bases and J by 2 bases, with 10 bases of the junction left unmatched. Germline lookup yields CDR1 MNHEY and CDR2 SMNVEV (reference sequence). This CDR3 has 16 amino acids.

The rearrangement joins TRBV3-1 (or the pseudogene TRBV3-2) to TRBJ2-7; 14 nucleotides match TRBD2. The CDR3 contains 15 residues. V lost 4 bases and J lost 4; bases outside the gene matches: 3. CDR1 LGHDT and CDR2 YNNKEL come from the germline V gene (reference sequence). The CDR3: CASSRGLAGEYEQYF. DNA for the CDR3: TGTGCCAGCAGCCGGGGACTAGCGGGAGAGTACGAGCAGTACTTC.

The chain combines TRBV27 with TRBJ2-7, with D possibly being TRBD1 (5 bases). The CDR3 has 12 amino acids. The germline CDR1 and CDR2 sequences are MNHEY and SMNVEV (reference sequence). Deletions cut 3 bases from V and 10 bases from J, with 13 bases between. CDR3 coding DNA: TGTGCCAGCAGTTTTAGGGGTATGATACAGTACTTC. Amino acids: CASSFRGMIQYF.

The J gene is TRBJ2-3, the V gene TRBV5-1; D not certain. This CDR3 contains 15 residues. Germline V gives CDR1 SGHRS, CDR2 YFSETQ. The germline V and J ends were trimmed by 0 bases and 2 bases, with 10 bases remaining between them. The chain's CDR3 is CASSLDGRNTDTQYF. In nucleotides, the CDR3 is TGCGCCAGCAGCTTGGACGGCAGGAACACAGATACGCAGTATTTT. The full variable domain, rest sourced from reference TRBV5-1 and TRBJ2-3, is KAGVTQTPRYLIKTRGQQVTLSCSPISGHRSVSWYQQTPGQGLQFLFEYFSETQRNKGNFPGRFSGRQFSNSRSEMNVSTLELGDSALYLCASSLDGRNTDTQYFGPGTRLTVL.

The gene calls are TRBV6-1 and TRBJ1-4; a possible D gene is TRBD1 (6 bases). This CDR3 has 14 residues. V was cut by 1 base and J by 7 bases, with 10 bases left in between. Germline V lookup: CDR1 MNHNS, CDR2 SASEGT. CDR3 loop: CASSEGGGGEKLFF. As DNA, the CDR3 is TGTGCCAGCAGTGAAGGAGGGGGTGGTGAAAAACTGTTTTTT.

The chain is built from TRBV28 and TRBJ1-5, with D perhaps matching TRBD1 (6 bases). Trimming left V 5 bases short and J 2 bases short, with 13 bases between. Germline CDR1 reads MDHEN; CDR2 reads SYDVKM. The CDR3 spans 15 residues. The CDR3: CASSDRYGGNQPQHF. CDR3 bases: TGTGCCAGCAGTGACAGGTACGGCGGCAATCAGCCCCAGCATTTT.

The chain has TRBV27 and TRBJ1-3; D is unclear. Trimming left V 6 bases short and J 0 bases short, with 15 bases between. The CDR3 spans 16 residues. CDR1 and CDR2 (germline): MNHEY, SMNVEV (reference sequence). CDR3 nucleotide sequence: TGTGCCAGCAGCAAGGCGGGAAACCCCTCTGGAAACACCATATATTTT. It yields the protein CASSKAGNPSGNTIYF.

V and J are TRBV5-1 and TRBJ1-6; 7 bases agree with TRBD1. This CDR3 has 15 amino acids. Germline V lookup: CDR1 SGHRS, CDR2 YFSETQ. Trimming at V came to 0 bases and at J to 10 bases, leaving 7 bases not matched to a gene. In DNA, the CDR3 is TGCGCCAGCAGCTTGGTTGTCACAGGGGACTCACCCCTCCACTTT. It yields the protein CASSLVVTGDSPLHF.

The J gene is TRBJ1-4, the V gene TRBV4-3; 11 bases agree with TRBD1. The CDR3 has 19 amino acids. Trimming at V came to 0 bases and at J to 2 bases, leaving 8 bases not matched to a gene. Germline V gene data show CDR1 as LGHNA and CDR2 as YSLEER. CDR3 in amino acids: CASSQDGSGTGGTNEKLFF. CDR3 nucleotide sequence: TGCGCCAGCAGCCAAGATGGATCCGGGACAGGGGGGACTAATGAAAAACTGTTTTTT.

This sequence joins TRBV5-1 and TRBJ1-2, with 8 bases aligning to TRBD1. The CDR3 runs 15 residues. CDR1 and CDR2 from the germline V gene are SGHRS and YFSETQ. V was clipped by 0 bases and J by 2 bases; unmatched bases: 3. The CDR3 region has the DNA TGCGCCAGCAGCTTGGAGGGACAGGACAACTATGGCTACACCTTC. It codes for CASSLEGQDNYGYTF.

The chain employs TRBV28 and TRBJ2-2, with unresolved D. The ends were cut back, 5 bases at V and 4 bases at J, with 14 bases in the middle. CDR3 length: 15 amino acids. Germline values: CDR1 MDHEN, CDR2 SYDVKM. The CDR3 DNA is TGTGCCAGCAGTCCACCTCGGAGACCCACCGGGGAGCTGTTTTTT. Residues: CASSPPRRPTGELFF.

As to this clone: Compared with germline, one end of the junction differs, possibly owing to a read error. CDR3 residues: CASSLAGQGVPGELFF. The DNA of the CDR3 is TGTGCCAGCAGCCTAGCCGGACAGGGGGTACCCGGGGAGCTGTTTTTT. The J gene is TRBJ2-2, the V gene TRBV7-6; 10 bases map to TRBD1. The CDR3 runs 16 residues. Germline V lookup: CDR1 SGHVS, CDR2 FNYEAQ. Based on the CDR3 plus reference TRBV7-6 and TRBJ2-2, the full variable domain is GAGVSQSPRYKVTKRGQDVALRCDPISGHVSLYWYRQALGQGPEFLTYFNYEAQQDKSGLPNDRFSAERPEGSISTLTIQRTEQRDSAMYRCASSLAGQGVPGELFFGEGSRLTVL.

This sequence joins TRBV6-5 and TRBJ2-3; the match to TRBD2 covers 7 bases. This CDR3 has 15 residues. The germline V gene encodes CDR1 MNHEY and CDR2 SVGAGI. After removal of 5 bases from V and 6 bases from J, the junction contained 11 bases not matched to a gene. The CDR3 loop is CASSLGGGGGDTQYF. The CDR3 nucleotides are TGTGCCAGCAGTCTGGGGGGGGGAGGTGGGGATACGCAGTATTTT.

The CDR3 region is CASSWGLRAGVGNEQFF. The CDR3 DNA follows: TGCGCCAGCAGCTGGGGGCTGCGAGCGGGAGTTGGGAATGAGCAGTTCTTC. The chain carries TRBV5-1 and TRBJ2-1; TRBD2 matches 8 bases. V was clipped by 3 bases and J by 7 bases; unmatched bases: 15. Germline CDR1 reads SGHRS; CDR2 reads YFSETQ. The CDR3 length is 17 residues. Drawing the rest from reference TRBV5-1 and TRBJ2-1, the complete variable domain is KAGVTQTPRYLIKTRGQQVTLSCSPISGHRSVSWYQQTPGQGLQFLFEYFSETQRNKGNFPGRFSGRQFSNSRSEMNVSTLELGDSALYLCASSWGLRAGVGNEQFFGPGTRLTVL.

Written as DNA, the CDR3 is TGTGCCAGCAGCATGGGGGCGACCACAGATACGCAGTATTTT. It yields the protein CASSMGATTDTQYF. This chain uses TRBV6-5 with TRBJ2-3; weak D call: TRBD1 (6 bases). Germline V lookup: CDR1 MNHEY, CDR2 SVGAGI. Trimming removed 6 bases at V and 2 bases at J, with 12 bases between. CDR3 size: 14 residues.

The V call is TRBV7-2, the J call TRBJ2-2, with 7 positions matching TRBD2. The CDR3 totals 15 residues. Germline trimming cut 3 bases from V and 4 bases from J; bases unmatched to any gene: 5. Germline-derived CDR1 and CDR2 are SGHTA and FQGNSA. The CDR3 protein is CASSFGGFGTGELFF. CDR3 coding DNA: TGTGCCAGCAGCTTCGGGGGGTTTGGCACCGGGGAGCTGTTTTTT.

This clone appeared a single time. The rearrangement uses TRBV7-2 and TRBJ2-1; 11 bases agree with TRBD2. Looked up from germline, CDR1 is SGHTA and CDR2 is FQGNSA. The CDR3 is 16 amino acids. V lost 1 base and J lost 8; bases outside the gene matches: 7. CDR3 protein: CASSLVAGGTFDEQFF. The CDR3 bases are TGTGCCAGCAGCTTAGTAGCGGGGGGGACTTTCGATGAGCAGTTCTTC. Drawing the rest from reference TRBV7-2 and TRBJ2-1, the complete variable domain is GAGVSQSPSNKVTEKGKDVELRCDPISGHTALYWYRQSLGQGLEFLIYFQGNSAPDKSGLPSDRFSAERTGGSVSTLTIQRTQQEDSAVYLCASSLVAGGTFDEQFFGPGTRLTVL.

This rearrangement joins TRBV19 to TRBJ2-7; 7 bases match TRBD1. This CDR3 comprises 14 residues. Germline CDR1 LNHDA, CDR2 SQIVND (reference sequence). J lost 5 bases, V lost 5 bases, and 9 bases had no gene match. CDR3 residues: CASSPRDSWDEQYF. The CDR3 region has the DNA TGTGCCAGTAGTCCCCGGGACAGCTGGGACGAGCAGTACTTC.